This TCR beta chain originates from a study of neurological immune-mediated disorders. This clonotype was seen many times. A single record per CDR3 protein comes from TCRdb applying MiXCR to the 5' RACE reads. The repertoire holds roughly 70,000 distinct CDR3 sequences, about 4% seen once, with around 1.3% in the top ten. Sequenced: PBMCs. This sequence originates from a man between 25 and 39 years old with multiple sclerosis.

The CDR3 sequence is CASTRTGGGETQYF. As DNA, the CDR3 is TGTGCCAGCACCCGCACAGGGGGCGGGGAGACCCAGTACTTC. This chain uses TRBV3-1 with TRBJ2-5; 9 bases match TRBD1. V lost 7 bases, J lost 5 bases, and 8 bases stayed unmatched. Germline assignment: CDR1 LGHDT and CDR2 YNNKEL (reference sequence). The CDR3 has 14 residues.